The 26 T cell receptor beta chains in this list originate from one sample, sequenced in a study of CD8 T cells in Susac syndrome. cDNA came from roughly 0.53 to 1 ug RNA primed by random hexamers. TCRdb processed the immunoSEQ multiplex PCR reads anew with MiXCR; each CDR3 protein has one entry. Among 95,000 to 150,000 distinct CDR3 sequences listed, approximately 93% were seen once. The sequencing sample was made of CD8+ T cells from PBMCs. The receptors derive from a human donor with multiple sclerosis.

In DNA form, the CDR3 reads TGTGCCAGCAGTTACCTTGGACAGGGGCAACCACTCTATGGCTACACCTTC. It is translated as CASSYLGQGQPLYGYTF. The chain recombines TRBV6-2 or TRBV6-3 with TRBJ1-2; TRBD1 matches 9 bases. The CDR3 spans 17 residues. The germline V gene encodes CDR1 MNHEY and CDR2 SVGEGT. The V and J ends lost 2 bases and 4 bases, in that order; junction bases with no gene match: 11.

The chain joins TRBV7-2 to TRBJ1-4, with D uncertain. CDR1 SGHTA and CDR2 FQGNSA come from the germline V gene. The CDR3 has 15 residues. Trimming left V 2 bases short and J 0 bases short, with 7 bases between. The CDR3 DNA is TGTGCCAGCAGCTTACGGCATGCAACTAATGAAAAACTGTTTTTT. Translated: CASSLRHATNEKLFF.

V is TRBV7-6 and J is TRBJ2-3, with 9 bases that match TRBD2. The CDR3 loop spans 14 amino acids. Trimming took 8 bases from V and 3 from J; bases not matched to a gene: 6. From germline, CDR1 is SGHVS and CDR2 FNYEAQ. The CDR3 nucleotides are TGTGCCAGCGGTAGCGGGAGTAGAACAGATACGCAGTATTTT. Protein product: CASGSGSRTDTQYF.

The chain is built from TRBV20-1 and TRBJ2-1; no definite D call. The V end was cut by 0 bases, the J end by 6 bases, with 3 bases between. The CDR3 runs 11 residues. The germline gives CDR1 DFQATT, CDR2 SNEGSKA (reference sequence). This CDR3 reads CSARDPNEQFF. In nucleotides, the CDR3 is TGCAGTGCTAGAGATCCCAATGAGCAGTTCTTC.

The chain recombines TRBV9 with TRBJ1-2; D not certain. Per germline, CDR1 SGDLS and CDR2 YYNGEE. The CDR3 is 15 residues long. Trimming left V 7 bases short and J 2 bases short, with 18 bases between. The CDR3 nucleotides read TGTGCCAGCTTAGGCGGCGACCCTCCAAACTATGGCTACACCTTC. Its protein is CASLGGDPPNYGYTF.

This clonotype came up a few times. This chain joins TRBV9 and TRBJ1-1; D remains unclear. In germline, CDR1 is SGDLS, CDR2 YYNGEE. The germline V and J ends were trimmed by 5 bases and 1 base, with 6 bases remaining between them. This CDR3 is 12 amino acids long. The CDR3 is CASSAGNTEAFF. CDR3 nucleotides: TGTGCCAGCAGTGCAGGGAACACTGAAGCTTTCTTT.

This chain connects TRBV11-2 to TRBJ1-2, with 8 bases aligning to TRBD1. The CDR3 runs to 15 residues. V lost 1 base to trimming and J lost 5 bases; unmatched junction nucleotides: 6. Looked up from germline, CDR1 is SGHAT and CDR2 is FQNNGV. The CDR3 DNA is TGTGCCAGCAGCTTAGGGGGGACAGGAGAGTATGGCTACACCTTC. Encoded protein: CASSLGGTGEYGYTF.

The rearrangement uses TRBV7-9 and TRBJ2-5, with D perhaps TRBD2 (5 bases). The CDR3 totals 14 residues. Germline loops: CDR1 SEHNR, CDR2 FQNEAQ (reference sequence). Trimming removed 0 bases at V and 5 bases at J, with 10 bases between. CDR3 loop: CASSLALGGETQYF. For the CDR3, the DNA is TGTGCCAGCAGCTTAGCTCTGGGCGGGGAGACCCAGTACTTC.

The chain combines TRBV14 with TRBJ1-1; D remains unclear. The V gene lost 6 bases and the J gene lost 1 base, with 12 bases spanning the gap. There are 14 residues in the CDR3. CDR1 is SGHDN and CDR2 is FVKESK in the germline V gene. CDR3 residues: CASSFHSGNTEAFF. The CDR3 DNA reads as TGTGCCAGCAGTTTCCATTCAGGGAACACTGAAGCTTTCTTT.

This chain links TRBV5-6 with TRBJ2-1; 9 nucleotides agree with TRBD1. In germline, CDR1 is SGHDT, CDR2 YYEEEE. V shed 2 bases and J 6 bases; nucleotides not matched to a gene: 6. The CDR3 has 15 amino acids. CDR3 sequence: CASSLPTGGFNEQFF. For the CDR3, the DNA is TGTGCCAGCAGCTTACCGACAGGGGGTTTCAATGAGCAGTTCTTC.

V and J are TRBV5-6 and TRBJ2-2, with D hard to call. The CDR3 is made up of 15 amino acids. Germline V gene lookup returns CDR1 SGHDT and CDR2 YYEEEE. Trimming took 0 bases from V and 3 from J, leaving 9 bases between them. For the CDR3, the DNA is TGTGCCAGCAGCTTGGCCCTACGATACACCGGGGAGCTGTTTTTT. Translating gives CASSLALRYTGELFF.

The rearrangement links TRBV11-2 to TRBJ2-7; the match to TRBD1 covers 7 bases. Losses at the gene ends were 1 base for V and 2 bases for J; bases not matched to a gene: 5. Per germline, CDR1 SGHAT and CDR2 FQNNGV. The CDR3 totals 15 residues. CDR3 nucleotide sequence: TGTGCCAGCAGCTTAGCGGACAGGCCTACCTACGAGCAGTACTTC. It yields the protein CASSLADRPTYEQYF.

The V call is TRBV7-9, the J call TRBJ1-5; no definite D call. Between the trimmed V and J ends, which lost 1 base and 0 bases, there was a span of 7 bases. Germline V gene sequence: CDR1 SEHNR, CDR2 FQNEAQ (reference sequence). The CDR3 contains 15 residues. The CDR3 spells CASSLGFSSNQPQHF. The CDR3 DNA reads as TGTGCCAGCAGCTTAGGGTTCAGTAGCAATCAGCCCCAGCATTTT.

The genes are TRBV2 and TRBJ1-3; D not certain. Germline CDR1 reads SNHLY; CDR2 reads FYNNEI. V was pared by 5 bases and J by 5 bases, with 13 bases between. The CDR3 sequence is 14 residues long. CDR3 DNA: TGTGCCAGCAGTTCCGAAGACGGCCGAAACACCATATATTTT. This codes for CASSSEDGRNTIYF.

The CDR3 spells CASSFEKGGHYEQYF. The CDR3 DNA sequence: TGTGCCAGCAGTTTCGAGAAGGGGGGTCACTACGAGCAGTACTTC. The rearrangement links TRBV28 to TRBJ2-7, with D tentatively TRBD1 or TRBD2 (6 bases each). V was clipped by 3 bases and J by 3 bases, with 15 bases between them. The CDR3 spans 15 residues. Germline CDR1 reads MDHEN; CDR2 reads SYDVKM.

The chain recombines TRBV27 with TRBJ2-7; D gene ambiguous. The CDR3 sequence is 13 residues long. Germline V gene data show CDR1 as MNHEY and CDR2 as SMNVEV (reference sequence). V was cut by 5 bases and J by 0 bases, with 8 bases left in between. This chain's CDR3 is CASSLHRSYEQYF. The DNA for the CDR3 is TGTGCCAGCAGTCTACATCGCTCCTACGAGCAGTACTTC.

The chain couples TRBV29-1 to TRBJ1-2, with a weak D call TRBD1 (6 bases). V was trimmed by 2 bases and J by 6 bases, leaving 22 bases between them. CDR1 is SQVTM, CDR2 ANQGSEA, per germline. The CDR3 spans 16 residues. In DNA form, the CDR3 reads TGCAGCGTTGAAACCCCCCTAGGAGGGGACAATGATGGCTACACCTTC. This sequence encodes CSVETPLGGDNDGYTF.

The chain couples TRBV9 to TRBJ1-4; D may be TRBD1 (5 bases). With 0 bases removed from V and 10 bases from J, the gap between germline ends came to 10 bases. This CDR3 has 13 amino acids. Per germline, CDR1 SGDLS and CDR2 YYNGEE. The CDR3: CASSVEWRGKLFF. CDR3 DNA: TGTGCCAGCAGCGTAGAGTGGAGGGGAAAACTGTTTTTT.

The chain links TRBV5-6 to TRBJ2-7; perhaps TRBD2 as D (5 bases). CDR3 size: 14 residues. Germline V CDR1 and CDR2: SGHDT, YYEEEE. Trimming removed 6 bases from V and 5 bases from J, with 18 bases in between. CDR3 nucleotide sequence: TGTGCCAGCACCTCCGGCCTCGCGGGTCACGAGCAGTACTTC. Translating it yields CASTSGLAGHEQYF.

The V and J genes are TRBV4-2 and TRBJ2-1, with D perhaps being TRBD1 or TRBD2 (5 bases each). Per germline, CDR1 LGHNA and CDR2 YNFKEQ. V lost 3 bases and J 7 bases, leaving 16 bases between the germline ends. The CDR3 runs 15 residues. DNA of the CDR3: TGTGCCAGCAGCCAGTCCCGGGACCCCGGTAATGAGCAGTTCTTC. It specifies CASSQSRDPGNEQFF.

The chain employs TRBV7-8 and TRBJ1-5; TRBD1 matches 7 bases. This CDR3 contains 15 residues. Losses at the gene ends were 1 base for V and 3 bases for J; bases not matched to a gene: 3. Germline CDR1 is SGHVS and CDR2 is FQNEAQ. The CDR3 nucleotides read TGTGCCAGCAGCTTAGGGGGACAGCTCAATCAGCCCCAGCATTTT. Translating it yields CASSLGGQLNQPQHF.

The rearrangement uses TRBV24-1 and TRBJ1-5; D ambiguous. The CDR3 totals 13 residues. The V gene lost 6 bases and the J gene lost 0 bases, with 5 bases spanning the gap. Germline loops: CDR1 KGHDR, CDR2 SFDVKD. The CDR3 DNA follows: TGTGCCACCAGTATTGATAGCAATCAGCCCCAGCATTTT. This translates into CATSIDSNQPQHF.

The chain uses TRBV13 and TRBJ2-1, with D possibly matching TRBD1 (5 bases). V was trimmed by 1 base and J by 5 bases, leaving 15 bases between them. Germline lookup yields CDR1 PRHDT and CDR2 FYEKMQ (reference sequence). CDR3 length: 16 amino acids. CDR3: CASSLVGPTRHNEQFF. The CDR3 region has the DNA TGTGCCAGCAGCTTAGTGGGGCCTACCCGACACAATGAGCAGTTCTTC.

The rearrangement links TRBV27 to TRBJ1-6; D is unclear. CDR1 is MNHEY and CDR2 is SMNVEV in the germline V gene (reference sequence). The CDR3 runs to 14 residues. Trimming stripped 7 bases from V and 9 bases from J, with 16 bases between. CDR3 loop: CASKPSGPGSPLHF. CDR3 bases: TGTGCCAGCAAACCCTCGGGCCCCGGTTCACCCCTCCACTTT.

The rearrangement uses TRBV4-1 and TRBJ2-2, with 9 bases identical to TRBD1. Germline-derived CDR1 and CDR2 are MGHRA and YSYEKL. The CDR3 totals 18 residues. V was clipped by 4 bases and J by 4 bases; unmatched bases: 13. CDR3 sequence reads: CASSLVVDGQGSTGELFF. The CDR3 region has the DNA TGCGCCAGCAGCCTCGTGGTGGATGGACAGGGGAGCACCGGGGAGCTGTTTTTT.

The chain is built from TRBV19 and TRBJ2-3, with D hard to call. The CDR3 length is 14 residues. Trimming took 0 bases from V and 4 from J, leaving 8 bases between them. Germline loops: CDR1 LNHDA, CDR2 SQIVND (reference sequence). The CDR3 DNA follows: TGTGCCAGTAGTATAGATACGAGAGCAGATACGCAGTATTTT. The encoded protein is CASSIDTRADTQYF.